This TCR beta chain is drawn from a study of PD-1 blockade in mismatch repair-deficient tumors. The wider study: Enrolled about 2012-2017, patients had progressing, pretreated mismatch repair-deficient cancers of about a dozen types.

About this clone itself: Antigen specificity is unknown.

This table comes from immunoSEQ multiplex PCR, and its TCRdb copy is limited to in-frame clones, with some not included. Of about 63,000 clones listed, 88% are singletons. The TCR-sequenced patients were a few responders to pembrolizumab. Study results and limitations: After pembrolizumab, tumor-resident clones rose rapidly, then generally contracted before radiologic responses.

V gave up 0 bases and J gave up 4 bases, with 13 bases separating them. CDR1 is SGHDT and CDR2 is YYEEEE in the germline V gene. This CDR3 spans 15 amino acids. The TCR comes from an adult with mismatch repair-deficient cancer. The specimen was peripheral blood, collected 52 weeks after starting pembrolizumab. The genes are TRBV5-6 and TRBJ1-1; D is perhaps TRBD1 (5 bases). CDR3 in amino acids: CASSLVSRESTEAFF. The CDR3 bases are TGTGCCAGCAGCTTGGTTAGCAGGGAAAGCACTGAAGCTTTCTTT. The whole variable domain, filled in from reference TRBV5-6 and TRBJ1-1, reads DAGVTQSPTHLIKTRGQQVTLRCSPKSGHDTVSWYQQALGQGPQFIFQYYEEEERQRGNFPDRFSGHQFPNYSSELNVNALLLGDSALYLCASSLVSRESTEAFFGQGTRLTVV.